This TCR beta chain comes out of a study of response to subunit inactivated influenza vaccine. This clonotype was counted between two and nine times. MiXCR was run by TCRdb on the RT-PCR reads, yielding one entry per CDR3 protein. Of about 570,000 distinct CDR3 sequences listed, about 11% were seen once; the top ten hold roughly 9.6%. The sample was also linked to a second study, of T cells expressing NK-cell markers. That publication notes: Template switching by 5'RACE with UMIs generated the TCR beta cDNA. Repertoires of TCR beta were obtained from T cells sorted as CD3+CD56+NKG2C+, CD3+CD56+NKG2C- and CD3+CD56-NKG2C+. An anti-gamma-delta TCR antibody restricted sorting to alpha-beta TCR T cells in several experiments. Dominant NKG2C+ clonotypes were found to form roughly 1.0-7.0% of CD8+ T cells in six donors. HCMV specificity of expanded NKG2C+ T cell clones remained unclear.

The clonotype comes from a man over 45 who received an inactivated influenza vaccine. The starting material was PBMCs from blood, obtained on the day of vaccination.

The CDR3 region is CASSPTSGSAGEQFF. For the CDR3, the DNA is TGTGCCAGCAGTCCGACTAGCGGGAGCGCCGGTGAGCAGTTCTTC. This chain links TRBV12-3 or TRBV12-4 with TRBJ2-1, with TRBD2 matching over 12 bases. J gave up 9 bases and V 5 bases, and 8 bases lay outside the gene matches. This CDR3 spans 15 amino acids.